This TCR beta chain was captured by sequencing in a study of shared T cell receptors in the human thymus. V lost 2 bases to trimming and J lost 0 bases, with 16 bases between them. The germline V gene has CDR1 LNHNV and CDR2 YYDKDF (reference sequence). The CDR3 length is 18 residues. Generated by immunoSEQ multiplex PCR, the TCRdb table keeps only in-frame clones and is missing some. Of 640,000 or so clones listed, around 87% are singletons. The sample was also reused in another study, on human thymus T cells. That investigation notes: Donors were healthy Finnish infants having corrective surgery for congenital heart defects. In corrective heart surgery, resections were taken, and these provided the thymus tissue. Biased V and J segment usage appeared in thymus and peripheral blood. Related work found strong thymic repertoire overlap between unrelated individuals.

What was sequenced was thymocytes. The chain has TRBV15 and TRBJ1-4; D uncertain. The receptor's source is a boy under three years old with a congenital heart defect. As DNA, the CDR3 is TGTGCCACCAGCAGACTCCCACATACAAGTGCAACTAATGAAAAACTGTTTTTT. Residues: CATSRLPHTSATNEKLFF.